The clone carrying this T cell receptor beta chain was picked up many times. The antigen remains undetermined. This specimen comes from a study of T cells in Graves' hyperthyroidism and ophthalmopathy. Amplified TCR beta CDR3 regions came from RNA transcripts. Primed by the HTBI set, a first-round RT-PCR was run on the TCR CDR3. MiXCR was run by TCRdb on the multiplex PCR reads, yielding one entry per CDR3 protein. The sample contains roughly 380,000 distinct CDR3 sequences, 13% of which appear only once. Progressors' blood was drawn at hyperthyroidism diagnosis, before ophthalmopathy symptoms. Between the trimmed V and J ends, which lost 0 bases and 1 base, there was a span of 7 bases. CDR1 and CDR2 (germline): SGDLS, YYNGEE. The CDR3 has 14 amino acids. Findings and caveats of the study: Patients with ophthalmopathy were separated from those with stable hyperthyroidism by a 13 V-J model.

The chain is built from TRBV9 and TRBJ1-1; a weak D match, TRBD1 (5 bases). The receptor comes from a young man with Graves' hyperthyroidism that later progressed to Graves' ophthalmopathy. The sequenced sample consisted of blood. CDR3 sequence: CASSVGGTNTEAFF. CDR3 nucleotide sequence: TGTGCCAGCAGCGTAGGGGGGACGAACACTGAAGCTTTCTTT.